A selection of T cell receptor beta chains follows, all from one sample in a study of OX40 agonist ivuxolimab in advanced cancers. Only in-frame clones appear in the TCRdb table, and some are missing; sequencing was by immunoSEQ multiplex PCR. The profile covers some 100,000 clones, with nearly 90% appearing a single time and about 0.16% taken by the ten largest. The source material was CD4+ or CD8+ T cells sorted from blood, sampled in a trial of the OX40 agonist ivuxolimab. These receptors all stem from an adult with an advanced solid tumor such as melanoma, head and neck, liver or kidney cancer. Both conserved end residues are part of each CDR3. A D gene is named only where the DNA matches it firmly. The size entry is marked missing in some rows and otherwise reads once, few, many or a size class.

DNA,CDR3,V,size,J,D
TGCGCCAGCAGCTTGGTGGGGTCCTCTGGGGCCAACGTCCTGACTTTC,CASSLVGSSGANVLTF,TRBV5-1,-,TRBJ2-6,-
TGCGCCAGCAGCTTAATGACGGGAGGACTCCTAGGCGGGGAGCTGTTTTTT,CASSLMTGGLLGGELFF,TRBV5-1,few,TRBJ2-2,TRBD2
TGTGCCAGCAGCCCGAGCCCACTCGTAGCGGCGGGAGGCGAGCAGTACTTC,CASSPSPLVAAGGEQYF,TRBV9,-,TRBJ2-7,TRBD2
TGTGCCAGCAGCTTATACGACAGTCGAAGTACTGAAGCTTTCTTT,CASSLYDSRSTEAFF,TRBV5-6,few,TRBJ1-1,-
TGTGCCAGCAGCGTATCCGGGACAGGGAAAGGCAATGAGCAGTTCTTC,CASSVSGTGKGNEQFF,TRBV9,-,TRBJ2-1,TRBD1
TGCAGCGTTGATGTCCAGGGCGCTGGAAACACCATATATTTT,CSVDVQGAGNTIYF,TRBV29-1,-,TRBJ1-3,-
TGTGCCAGCAGCGTAGCTACAGGGCCGAACACTGAAGCTTTCTTT,CASSVATGPNTEAFF,TRBV9,-,TRBJ1-1,-
TGTGCCAGTAGTATATTTTCCTTTGGTGAGGGACAGTTTTGCAAGCAGTACTTC,CASSIFSFGEGQFCKQYF,TRBV19,-,TRBJ2-7,TRBD1
TGTGCCAGCAGACCTGGGCTAGCGGAACCCTACGAGCAGTACTTC,CASRPGLAEPYEQYF,TRBV9,-,TRBJ2-7,TRBD2
TGTGCCAGCAGTTTTTCTTTTACTAGCGGGACCTACGAGCAGTACTTC,CASSFSFTSGTYEQYF,TRBV28,once,TRBJ2-7,TRBD2
TGCGCCAGCAGCTTGGCAGGGGCGGATGAAAAACTGTTTTTT,CASSLAGADEKLFF,TRBV5-1,-,TRBJ1-4,-
TGTGCCAGCCGGCGAAACCGGGACAGCTACTACGAGCAGTACTTC,CASRRNRDSYYEQYF,TRBV28,few,TRBJ2-7,TRBD1
TGCGCCAGCAGCTCCCAAGAGACCCAGTACTTC,CASSSQETQYF,TRBV5-1,-,TRBJ2-5,-
TGTGCCAGCAGGCGGGATCTCACCGGGGAGCTGTTTTTT,CASRRDLTGELFF,TRBV6-5,-,TRBJ2-2,-
TGTGCCAGCAGCGTAGAGCCCTCCACAGATACGCAGTATTTT,CASSVEPSTDTQYF,TRBV9,few,TRBJ2-3,-
TGCGCCAGCAGCTTTCCCGGGGAGCTGTTTTTT,CASSFPGELFF,TRBV5-1,-,TRBJ2-2,-
TGCGCCAGCAGCGCCCCGGACAGGGGGAAGGTGGCTTTCGGGGCTTTCTTT,CASSAPDRGKVAFGAFF,TRBV5-1,-,TRBJ1-1,TRBD1